A selection of T cell receptor beta chains follows, all from one sample in a study of cytomegalovirus exposure and HLA in healthy donors. Measured with immunoSEQ multiplex PCR; TCRdb has only the in-frame clones, and not every one. The table lists about 93,000 clones, around three quarters of them singletons. Sequences were obtained from PBMCs. Source of these receptors: a man younger than 45 in good health and CMV-seronegative. The CDR3 runs from the conserved cysteine through the conserved F or W. Each record gives: CDR3 DNA, CDR3 protein, clone size, V gene, D gene, J gene. A D gene is named only where the DNA matches it firmly. The listing skips clone size in some rows; elsewhere it reads once, few, many or a size class.

cdr3_nt: TGTGCCAGCAGCCCCCAGGGCTTAGGTACGGGCAATGAGCAGTTCTTC; cdr3_aa: CASSPQGLGTGNEQFF; clone_size: NA; v_call: TRBV7-3; d_call: NA; j_call: TRBJ2-1
cdr3_nt: TGTGCCAGCAGCCCCTTTGGGGGGGCACCATCCTACAATGAGCAGTTCTTC; cdr3_aa: CASSPFGGAPSYNEQFF; clone_size: NA; v_call: TRBV7-2; d_call: NA; j_call: TRBJ2-1
cdr3_nt: TGTGCCAGCAGCTTAAGGGGAAATGGGAACACTGAAGCTTTCTTT; cdr3_aa: CASSLRGNGNTEAFF; clone_size: once; v_call: TRBV11-2; d_call: NA; j_call: TRBJ1-1
cdr3_nt: TGCGCCAGCAGCATGCCGGTTAGCACAGATACGCAGTATTTT; cdr3_aa: CASSMPVSTDTQYF; clone_size: NA; v_call: TRBV5-1; d_call: NA; j_call: TRBJ2-3
cdr3_nt: TGTGCCAGCAGCCCAAACCAACCCGCCGGGATGGGGCTAGCGGGGAACACCGGGGAGCTGTTTTTT; cdr3_aa: CASSPNQPAGMGLAGNTGELFF; clone_size: NA; v_call: TRBV9; d_call: TRBD2; j_call: TRBJ2-2
cdr3_nt: TGTGCCAGCAGCGTAGATCAGGGTTCCAATCAGCCCCAGCATTTT; cdr3_aa: CASSVDQGSNQPQHF; clone_size: NA; v_call: TRBV9; d_call: NA; j_call: TRBJ1-5
cdr3_nt: TGTGTGAGCGGGTCAGGTCCCATGAACACTGAAGCTTTCTTT; cdr3_aa: CVSGSGPMNTEAFF; clone_size: few; v_call: TRBV28; d_call: NA; j_call: TRBJ1-1
cdr3_nt: TGTGCCAGCAGCTTAGGGATCGGGGGGACAGATACGCAGTATTTT; cdr3_aa: CASSLGIGGTDTQYF; clone_size: few; v_call: TRBV7-8; d_call: TRBD2; j_call: TRBJ2-3
cdr3_nt: TGTGCCAGCAGCACAAGGGACACCCATGATCGACAGCCCCAGCATTTT; cdr3_aa: CASSTRDTHDRQPQHF; clone_size: NA; v_call: TRBV5-8; d_call: NA; j_call: TRBJ1-5
cdr3_nt: TGTGCCAGTAGTTACCGGGACAGAGAAGCTTTCTTT; cdr3_aa: CASSYRDREAFF; clone_size: NA; v_call: TRBV19; d_call: TRBD1; j_call: TRBJ1-1
cdr3_nt: TGTGCCAGCAGTGGTGGGACAGGGAACTATGGCTACACCTTC; cdr3_aa: CASSGGTGNYGYTF; clone_size: NA; v_call: TRBV2; d_call: TRBD1; j_call: TRBJ1-2
cdr3_nt: TGTGCCAGTAGTGCGGGACCGGGCTATGGCTACACCTTC; cdr3_aa: CASSAGPGYGYTF; clone_size: NA; v_call: TRBV19; d_call: NA; j_call: TRBJ1-2
cdr3_nt: TGTGCCAGCAGCCTCGGGACAGAAGCTTTCTTT; cdr3_aa: CASSLGTEAFF; clone_size: few; v_call: TRBV27; d_call: NA; j_call: TRBJ1-1
cdr3_nt: TGCGCCAGCAGCTTCGACAGGGTTTCATTGACAGATACGCAGTATTTT; cdr3_aa: CASSFDRVSLTDTQYF; clone_size: NA; v_call: TRBV5-1; d_call: TRBD1; j_call: TRBJ2-3
cdr3_nt: TGCGCCAGCAGTGAGCGGACAGGGTGGTCTGAAGCTTTCTTT; cdr3_aa: CASSERTGWSEAFF; clone_size: NA; v_call: TRBV10-2; d_call: TRBD1; j_call: TRBJ1-1
cdr3_nt: TGTGCCAGCAGCTTGGAAGGGGATTACACTGAAGCTTTCTTT; cdr3_aa: CASSLEGDYTEAFF; clone_size: once; v_call: TRBV5-5; d_call: NA; j_call: TRBJ1-1
cdr3_nt: TGCAGCGTTGAACCATCCGGACAGTACACTGAAGCTTTCTTT; cdr3_aa: CSVEPSGQYTEAFF; clone_size: NA; v_call: TRBV29-1; d_call: NA; j_call: TRBJ1-1
cdr3_nt: TGTGCCAGCAGCTCCCCCAGGGCAGGGGGCCGCGATAGCAATCAGCCCCAGCATTTT; cdr3_aa: CASSSPRAGGRDSNQPQHF; clone_size: once; v_call: TRBV7-9; d_call: TRBD1; j_call: TRBJ1-5
cdr3_nt: TGTGCCAGCATCAAAAGAGGACTCGGGCTTTTTCAGCCCCAGCATTTT; cdr3_aa: CASIKRGLGLFQPQHF; clone_size: once; v_call: TRBV5-8; d_call: NA; j_call: TRBJ1-5
cdr3_nt: TGTGCCATCAGTGATCCTAGCGGGAGTTTTGACACCGGGGAGCTGTTTTTT; cdr3_aa: CAISDPSGSFDTGELFF; clone_size: NA; v_call: TRBV10-3; d_call: TRBD2; j_call: TRBJ2-2
cdr3_nt: TGTGCCAGCAGCTTAAAACCGGGACAGGGTCCATCTGGCTACACCTTC; cdr3_aa: CASSLKPGQGPSGYTF; clone_size: NA; v_call: TRBV5-5; d_call: TRBD1; j_call: TRBJ1-2
cdr3_nt: TGTGCCAGCAGTTACACGCGGAGCTACAATGAGCAGTTCTTC; cdr3_aa: CASSYTRSYNEQFF; clone_size: NA; v_call: TRBV6-5; d_call: NA; j_call: TRBJ2-1
cdr3_nt: TGTGCCACCATGAGTTTAGTGCAGTTCTTC; cdr3_aa: CATMSLVQFF; clone_size: NA; v_call: TRBV6-1; d_call: NA; j_call: TRBJ2-1
cdr3_nt: TGTGCCAGTAGTATACTGATTTGGACGGGGAGCGATCAGCCCCAGCATTTT; cdr3_aa: CASSILIWTGSDQPQHF; clone_size: once; v_call: TRBV19; d_call: NA; j_call: TRBJ1-5
cdr3_nt: TGTGCCAGCAGTGGTACAGGGTTTGATAGCAATGAGCAGTTCTTC; cdr3_aa: CASSGTGFDSNEQFF; clone_size: NA; v_call: TRBV6-5; d_call: NA; j_call: TRBJ2-1
cdr3_nt: TGCAGCGGGGGACAGGGTGGCGAGCAGTACTTC; cdr3_aa: CSGGQGGEQYF; clone_size: NA; v_call: TRBV29-1; d_call: TRBD1; j_call: TRBJ2-7
cdr3_nt: TGCGCCAGCAGCCACGTAGGACAGCCGAACACTGAAGCTTTCTTT; cdr3_aa: CASSHVGQPNTEAFF; clone_size: NA; v_call: TRBV4-3; d_call: NA; j_call: TRBJ1-1
cdr3_nt: TGTGCTAGTGGTTTCAACCTACCGCAGTACTTC; cdr3_aa: CASGFNLPQYF; clone_size: few; v_call: TRBV12-5; d_call: NA; j_call: TRBJ2-7
cdr3_nt: TGTGCCAGCAGCTTACGTGAATCGGCTAGCGGGAGGAATGAGCAGTTCTTC; cdr3_aa: CASSLRESASGRNEQFF; clone_size: NA; v_call: TRBV7-8; d_call: TRBD2; j_call: TRBJ2-1
cdr3_nt: TGTTCCAGCACACTTTGGGCTAGCGGGAGATTTGGGGCCAACGTCCTGACTTTC; cdr3_aa: CSSTLWASGRFGANVLTF; clone_size: NA; v_call: TRBV7-9; d_call: TRBD2; j_call: TRBJ2-6
cdr3_nt: TGTGCCAGCAGCCAAGACCCCAGACTAGCGGGAGGGTATAGCACCGGGGAGCTGTTTTTT; cdr3_aa: CASSQDPRLAGGYSTGELFF; clone_size: NA; v_call: TRBV9; d_call: TRBD2; j_call: TRBJ2-2
cdr3_nt: TGTGCCAGCAGCTTCTTTCGTAGGTGGAGCGGGGGGGAAGAGACCCAGTACTTC; cdr3_aa: CASSFFRRWSGGEETQYF; clone_size: NA; v_call: TRBV7-9; d_call: TRBD2; j_call: TRBJ2-5
cdr3_nt: TGTGCCAGTAGACCGGGGGGGACAGGGGTGGTCGGGGAGCTGTTTTTT; cdr3_aa: CASRPGGTGVVGELFF; clone_size: NA; v_call: TRBV19; d_call: TRBD1; j_call: TRBJ2-2
cdr3_nt: TGCGCCAGCAGATCAGGGGGCCCTGGGGAGACCCAGTACTTC; cdr3_aa: CASRSGGPGETQYF; clone_size: NA; v_call: TRBV5-1; d_call: TRBD1; j_call: TRBJ2-5
cdr3_nt: TGCGCCAGCAGCTCCGGACAGGGGTCCGTCGGCTATGGCTACACCTTC; cdr3_aa: CASSSGQGSVGYGYTF; clone_size: NA; v_call: TRBV5-1; d_call: TRBD1; j_call: TRBJ1-2
cdr3_nt: TGTGCCAGCAGCTTAGTCGAGAAATATAAGGAGACCCAGTACTTC; cdr3_aa: CASSLVEKYKETQYF; clone_size: NA; v_call: TRBV7-2; d_call: NA; j_call: TRBJ2-5
cdr3_nt: TGTGCCAGCAGTATAGCGGGGGCCTCCTACGAGCAGTACTTC; cdr3_aa: CASSIAGASYEQYF; clone_size: NA; v_call: TRBV6-5; d_call: TRBD2; j_call: TRBJ2-7
cdr3_nt: TGTGCCAGCAGTCCCTACCCGGGACAGCCTTCACCCCTCCACTTT; cdr3_aa: CASSPYPGQPSPLHF; clone_size: once; v_call: TRBV27; d_call: TRBD1; j_call: TRBJ1-6
cdr3_nt: TGTGCCAGCACCCTAAGGGACAGAGGGGCCGGGGAGCTGTTTTTT; cdr3_aa: CASTLRDRGAGELFF; clone_size: NA; v_call: TRBV2; d_call: TRBD1; j_call: TRBJ2-2
cdr3_nt: TGCAGCGTTTGCCACTTTAATAATGAAAAACTGTTTTTT; cdr3_aa: CSVCHFNNEKLFF; clone_size: NA; v_call: TRBV29-1; d_call: NA; j_call: TRBJ1-4
cdr3_nt: TGTGCCAGCAGGCCGGACAACTACGAGCAGTACTTC; cdr3_aa: CASRPDNYEQYF; clone_size: few; v_call: TRBV7-9; d_call: NA; j_call: TRBJ2-7
cdr3_nt: TGTGCCAGTAATCTGGAGGCAAATCAGCCCCAGCATTTT; cdr3_aa: CASNLEANQPQHF; clone_size: NA; v_call: TRBV19; d_call: NA; j_call: TRBJ1-5
cdr3_nt: TGTGCCAGCAGCGTAAAGGACTCTCGGGATGAGCAGTTCTTC; cdr3_aa: CASSVKDSRDEQFF; clone_size: NA; v_call: TRBV9; d_call: NA; j_call: TRBJ2-1
cdr3_nt: TGTGCCAGCAGCCCGTACAGAGATCAGCCCCAGCATTTT; cdr3_aa: CASSPYRDQPQHF; clone_size: few; v_call: TRBV7-3; d_call: NA; j_call: TRBJ1-5
cdr3_nt: TGTGCCAGCTCACCGACCGGGGTTACCTACGAGCAGTACTTC; cdr3_aa: CASSPTGVTYEQYF; clone_size: few; v_call: TRBV18; d_call: NA; j_call: TRBJ2-7
cdr3_nt: TGTGCCAGCAGTTCCGGGACTTCGAGCTCCTACAATGAGCAGTTCTTC; cdr3_aa: CASSSGTSSSYNEQFF; clone_size: NA; v_call: TRBV27; d_call: NA; j_call: TRBJ2-1
cdr3_nt: TGTGCCAGCACCCCCGGGACAGGGATCTACGAGCAGTACTTC; cdr3_aa: CASTPGTGIYEQYF; clone_size: NA; v_call: TRBV5-8; d_call: TRBD1; j_call: TRBJ2-7
cdr3_nt: TGTGCCAGCAGTTACTCGAACTCTTTGAGCTCCTACGAGCAGTACTTC; cdr3_aa: CASSYSNSLSSYEQYF; clone_size: NA; v_call: TRBV6-5; d_call: NA; j_call: TRBJ2-7
cdr3_nt: TGCGCCAGCAGCTTGGGGACAGGCCCCTACGAGCAGTACTTC; cdr3_aa: CASSLGTGPYEQYF; clone_size: few; v_call: TRBV5-1; d_call: TRBD1; j_call: TRBJ2-7
cdr3_nt: TGTGCCAGCAGTCCCCGGCCAGGGAGGACGCAGTATTTT; cdr3_aa: CASSPRPGRTQYF; clone_size: few; v_call: TRBV27; d_call: NA; j_call: TRBJ2-3